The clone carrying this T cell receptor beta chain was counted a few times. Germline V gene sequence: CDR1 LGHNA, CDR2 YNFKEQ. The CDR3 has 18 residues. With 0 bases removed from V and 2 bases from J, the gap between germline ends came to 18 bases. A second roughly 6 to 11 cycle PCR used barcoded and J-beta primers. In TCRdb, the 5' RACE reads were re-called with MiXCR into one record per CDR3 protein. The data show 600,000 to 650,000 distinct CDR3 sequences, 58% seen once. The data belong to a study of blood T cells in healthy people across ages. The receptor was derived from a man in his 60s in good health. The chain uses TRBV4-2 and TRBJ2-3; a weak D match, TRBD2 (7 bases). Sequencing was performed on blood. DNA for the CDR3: TGTGCCAGCAGCCAAGAGGTGATCGGGGGGCCCAACACAGATACGCAGTATTTT. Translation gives CASSQEVIGGPNTDTQYF.